A single T cell receptor beta chain is shown here with its context. What it binds is unknown. Libraries were made from TCR beta cDNA, and they carried unique molecular identifiers. MiXCR, run by TCRdb on the PCR reads, gives a single entry per CDR3 protein. The data show almost 700,000 distinct CDR3 sequences, about 60% seen once. This sample is drawn from a study of post-analysis software for immune sequencing data. Trimming took off 3 bases at V and 7 bases at J, with 6 bases between the two ends. This CDR3 has 11 residues. Germline CDR1 and CDR2: MGHDK and SYGVNS. Study conclusions and caveats: Patients used roughly five TRBV segments, including TRBV5-6, TRBV5-1 and TRBV20-1, more often than controls.

Sample: blood. The V call is TRBV25-1, the J call TRBJ1-2; no firm D call. This sequence originates from a girl between 2 and 10 years old with multiple sclerosis. DNA of the CDR3: TGTGCCAGCAGTGAGTCGCTTGGCTACACCTTC. This sequence encodes CASSESLGYTF.